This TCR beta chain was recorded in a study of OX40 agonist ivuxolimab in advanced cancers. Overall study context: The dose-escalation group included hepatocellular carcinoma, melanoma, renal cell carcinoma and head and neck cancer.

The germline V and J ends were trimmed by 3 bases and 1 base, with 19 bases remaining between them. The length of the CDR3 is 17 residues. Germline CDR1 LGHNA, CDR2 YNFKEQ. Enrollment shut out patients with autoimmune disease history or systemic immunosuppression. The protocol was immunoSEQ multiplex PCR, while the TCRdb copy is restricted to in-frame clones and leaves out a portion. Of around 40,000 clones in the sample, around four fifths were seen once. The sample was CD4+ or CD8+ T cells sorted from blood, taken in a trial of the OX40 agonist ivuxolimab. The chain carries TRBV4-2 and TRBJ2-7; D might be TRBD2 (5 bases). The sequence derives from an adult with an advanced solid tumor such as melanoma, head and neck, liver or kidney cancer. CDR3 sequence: CASSQGLIGLPSYEQYF. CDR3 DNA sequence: TGTGCCAGCAGCCAGGGTCTGATCGGACTGCCGTCCTACGAGCAGTACTTC.